What follows are 25 T cell receptor beta chains derived from one specimen sequenced in a study of regulatory T cells in long-lasting Graves disease. Time point reported: newly diagnosed GD, antithyroid drugs for less than 3 months. With RNA extracted from PBMCs as input, the TCR library was made. Arm-PCR with iRepertoire HTBI primers amplified the CDR3 regions for these TCR beta libraries. From the multiplex PCR reads, TCRdb called clonotypes with MiXCR, one entry per CDR3 protein. The table records roughly 530,000 distinct CDR3 sequences, approximately 16% of them present only once. These data were also filed under a second study, of T cells in Graves' hyperthyroidism and ophthalmopathy.

Sequenced material: peripheral blood mononuclear cells (PBMCs), taken at new diagnosis, from a patient treated with antithyroid drugs. Receptor source: a woman aged 35-60 years with Graves disease.

This clonotype was recorded many times. This chain connects TRBV20-1 to TRBJ1-4; 7 positions match TRBD1. The junction had 12 bases not matched to a gene; V was cut back by 3 bases and J by 8 bases. Germline CDR1 is DFQATT and CDR2 is SNEGSKA (reference sequence). The CDR3 is made up of 15 amino acids. CDR3 DNA sequence: TGCAGTGCTAGTGCCCAAACAGGGGTACGGGAAAAACTGTTTTTT. Its translation is CSASAQTGVREKLFF.

A word on this clonotype: A read error may explain this, as a much larger clone is one base away. The chain employs TRBV5-5 and TRBJ2-5; D uncertain. Trimming left V 0 bases short and J 11 bases short, with 20 bases between. Germline values: CDR1 SGHKS, CDR2 YYEKEE (reference sequence). The CDR3 has 15 residues. The CDR3 nucleotides are TGTGCCAGCAGCTTGGATCAGCCGACCTACAATGAGCAGTACTTC. This encodes CASSLDQPTYNEQYF.

V gene TRBV29-1 combines with J gene TRBJ2-7; D uncertain. Trimming removed 4 bases at V and 2 bases at J, with 12 bases between. Germline V gene lookup returns CDR1 SQVTM and CDR2 ANQGSEA. The CDR3 spans 13 residues. The CDR3 loop reads CSVVRGVTYEQYF. CDR3 DNA sequence: TGCAGCGTTGTACGTGGTGTTACCTACGAGCAGTACTTC.

As regards this clonotype: The limits of the CDR3 on the DNA are not certain, so only TCRdb's listed CDR3 is given. V usage is TRBV20-1 and J usage is TRBJ1-6; the table's TRBD1 call for D was not verified on the DNA. Ends included, the CDR3 has 24 residues. The germline CDR1 and CDR2 sequences are DFQATT and SNEGSKA (reference sequence). The CDR3 loop is CSARDRRTSYEQYFGPGYNSPLHF.

This clonotype was recorded a few times. The rearrangement uses TRBV7-6 and TRBJ2-5, with D unclear. With 1 base removed from V and 5 bases from J, the gap between germline ends came to 14 bases. The CDR3 runs to 15 residues. Germline CDR1 reads SGHVS; CDR2 reads FNYEAQ. The CDR3 DNA reads as TGTGCCAGCAGCTTAGTAGGTCAGGCCTCTGAGACCCAGTACTTC. Protein sequence: CASSLVGQASETQYF.

The rearrangement links TRBV5-1 to TRBJ2-1; D perhaps matches TRBD1 (6 bases). The germline V gene encodes CDR1 SGHRS and CDR2 YFSETQ. V lost 4 bases, J lost 4 bases, and 21 bases lay in between. The CDR3 spans 17 residues. The CDR3 loop reads CASSATGGQLLYNEQFF. DNA of the CDR3: TGCGCCAGCAGCGCGACAGGTGGACAGCTTTTATACAATGAGCAGTTCTTC.

V usage is TRBV20-1 and J usage is TRBJ2-5; D call uncertain. CDR3 length: 12 residues. CDR1 and CDR2 from the germline V gene are DFQATT and SNEGSKA (reference sequence). V lost 3 bases to trimming and J lost 4 bases, with 9 bases between them. The DNA for the CDR3 is TGCAGTGCTAGTGGTAGCTTAGAGACCCAGTACTTC. Protein sequence: CSASGSLETQYF.

V is TRBV19 and J is TRBJ1-1; D not certain. Germline V gene data show CDR1 as LNHDA and CDR2 as SQIVND (reference sequence). Trimming cost V 5 bases and J 0 bases, with 13 bases left between them. The CDR3 covers 15 residues. CDR3 loop: CASSVASGLNTEAFF. The CDR3 DNA reads TGTGCCAGTAGTGTGGCCTCGGGGTTGAACACTGAAGCTTTCTTT.

This clonotype occurred a few times. One end of the junction does not line up with germline, which may come from a read error. This rearrangement joins TRBV3-1 to TRBJ1-1, with D tentatively TRBD1 (6 bases). The CDR3 is 12 residues long. Germline CDR1 reads LGHDT; CDR2 reads YNNKEL (reference sequence). The chain's CDR3 is CASGQDRSVAFF. The CDR3 DNA sequence: TGTGCCAGCGGCCAAGACAGGAGTGTAGCTTTCTTT.

The DNA of the CDR3 is TGTGCCAGCAGCTTAGGGGACATCAATCAGCCCCAGCATTTT. Its translation is CASSLGDINQPQHF. The chain employs TRBV5-5 and TRBJ1-5; D is possibly TRBD1 (6 bases). Germline V lookup: CDR1 SGHKS, CDR2 YYEKEE (reference sequence). The germline V and J ends were trimmed by 2 bases and 3 bases, with 9 bases remaining between them. The CDR3 covers 14 residues.

The table lists this clonotype with a few counts. The chain is built from TRBV19 and TRBJ1-5, with D possibly TRBD1 on 5 matching bases. Germline values: CDR1 LNHDA, CDR2 SQIVND (reference sequence). Trimming left V 7 bases short and J 2 bases short, with 15 bases between. CDR3 length equals 15 residues. CDR3: CASTTGEVGNQPQHF. For the CDR3, the DNA is TGTGCCAGTACCACGGGGGAAGTTGGCAATCAGCCCCAGCATTTT. Based on the CDR3 plus reference TRBV19 and TRBJ1-5, the full variable domain is DGGITQSPKYLFRKEGQNVTLSCEQNLNHDAMYWYRQDPGQGLRLIYYSQIVNDFQKGDIAEGYSVSREKKESFPLTVTSAQKNPTAFYLCASTTGEVGNQPQHFGDGTRLSIL.

The chain has TRBV5-4 and TRBJ2-3; D may be TRBD1 or TRBD2 (6 bases each). The CDR3 is 16 amino acids. V was pared by 3 bases and J by 1 base, with 15 bases between. Germline V gene data show CDR1 as SGHNT and CDR2 as YYREEE (reference sequence). CDR3 sequence (DNA): TGTGCCAGCAGCTCCGGGGGCGGAGGTCGCACAGATACGCAGTATTTT. It is translated as CASSSGGGGRTDTQYF.

The table lists this clonotype with many counts. V is TRBV3-1 and J is TRBJ1-4, with 10 bases identical to TRBD1. The CDR3 totals 14 residues. The V gene's germline CDR1 is LGHDT and CDR2 YNNKEL (reference sequence). V lost 5 bases and J lost 10; bases outside the gene matches: 7. CDR3 protein: CASSMGQGNGKLFF. CDR3 DNA sequence: TGTGCCAGCAGCATGGGACAGGGGAACGGAAAACTGTTTTTT.

This clonotype was seen at least ten times. J is TRBJ2-2 and V is TRBV2, with TRBD2 matching over 12 bases. With 4 bases clipped from V and 3 bases from J, the junction kept 3 bases outside the gene matches. Germline V gene sequence: CDR1 SNHLY, CDR2 FYNNEI. The CDR3 runs 16 residues. This CDR3 reads CASSVRLAGDTGELFF. The CDR3 bases are TGTGCCAGCAGTGTGCGACTAGCGGGGGACACCGGGGAGCTGTTTTTT. The full variable domain, rest sourced from reference TRBV2 and TRBJ2-2, is EPEVTQTPSHQVTQMGQEVILRCVPISNHLYFYWYRQILGQKVEFLVSFYNNEISEKSEIFDDQFSVERPDGSNFTLKIRSTKLEDSAMYFCASSVRLAGDTGELFFGEGSRLTVL.

This clonotype was recorded at least ten times. The V gene is TRBV12-3 or TRBV12-4, the J gene TRBJ2-7; 8 bases align to TRBD1. This CDR3 is 17 amino acids long. V lost 6 bases, J lost 0 bases, and 13 bases stayed unmatched. Written as DNA, the CDR3 is TGTGCCAGCAGGTCGACAGGGACAGGCCATCGCTCCTACGAGCAGTACTTC. Translation gives CASRSTGTGHRSYEQYF.

The chain uses TRBV11-2 and TRBJ2-5, with D perhaps matching TRBD1 (6 bases). V was cut by 2 bases and J by 5 bases, with 21 bases left in between. CDR3 size: 17 residues. Germline V gene data show CDR1 as SGHAT and CDR2 as FQNNGV. This chain's CDR3 is CASSLRHKTGWRETQYF. DNA of the CDR3: TGTGCCAGCAGCTTAAGACATAAAACAGGGTGGAGGGAGACCCAGTACTTC.

This clonotype was counted ten times or more. The V gene is TRBV6-1, the J gene TRBJ1-5; unclear D gene. The length of the CDR3 is 16 residues. Trimming removed 1 base at V and 7 bases at J, with 17 bases between. Germline V gene data show CDR1 as MNHNS and CDR2 as SASEGT. The CDR3 spells CASSEDVPPNWQPQHF. In nucleotides, the CDR3 is TGTGCCAGCAGTGAAGATGTCCCCCCAAATTGGCAGCCCCAGCATTTT.

The genes are TRBV6-1 and TRBJ1-6, with D uncertain. This CDR3 comprises 14 residues. Germline V gene data show CDR1 as MNHNS and CDR2 as SASEGT. V was pared by 0 bases and J by 13 bases, with 13 bases between. This chain's CDR3 is CASSEAGSSRPLHF. The CDR3 DNA follows: TGTGCCAGCAGTGAAGCAGGTTCTTCGCGGCCCCTCCACTTT.

The chain uses TRBV20-1 and TRBJ1-4; D gene ambiguous. CDR1 and CDR2 from the germline V gene are DFQATT and SNEGSKA (reference sequence). The CDR3 loop spans 13 amino acids. Deletions cut 2 bases from V and 0 bases from J, with 4 bases between. The CDR3 region has the DNA TGCAGTGCTAGAAGACCAACTAATGAAAAACTGTTTTTT. Amino acid sequence: CSARRPTNEKLFF.

This chain uses TRBV10-3 with TRBJ2-2, with a possible D match to TRBD2 (6 bases). Deletions cut 0 bases from V and 4 bases from J, with 9 bases between. The CDR3 spans 15 residues. CDR1 is ENHRY and CDR2 is SYGVKD in the germline V gene. CDR3 DNA sequence: TGTGCCATCAGTGAGTCGGGGACTCCCACCGGGGAGCTGTTTTTT. Amino acid sequence: CAISESGTPTGELFF.

This clonotype was found many times. V and J are TRBV9 and TRBJ2-5; D may be TRBD1 (5 bases). Germline CDR1 reads SGDLS; CDR2 reads YYNGEE. The CDR3 consists of 15 residues. V lost 0 bases and J 5 bases, leaving 14 bases between the germline ends. CDR3: CASSVDPGKWETQYF. DNA for the CDR3: TGTGCCAGCAGCGTAGACCCAGGGAAGTGGGAGACCCAGTACTTC.

This clonotype showed up many times. The rearrangement links TRBV30 to TRBJ2-7, with D possibly being TRBD1 (6 bases). Germline lookup yields CDR1 GTSNPN and CDR2 SVGIG (reference sequence). Trimming cost V 3 bases and J 5 bases, with 17 bases left between them. CDR3 size: 14 residues. The CDR3 is CAWRRQDSPDEQYF. In DNA form, the CDR3 reads TGTGCCTGGAGGCGACAGGACTCTCCTGACGAGCAGTACTTC.

This clonotype was found many times. This chain links TRBV29-1 with TRBJ2-2, with D unclear. Trimming stripped 3 bases from V and 1 base from J, with 6 bases between. Germline V gene data show CDR1 as SQVTM and CDR2 as ANQGSEA. CDR3 length equals 13 residues. CDR3 DNA sequence: TGCAGCGTTGACCGTGGGAACACCGGGGAGCTGTTTTTT. Encoded protein: CSVDRGNTGELFF.

V and J are TRBV4-1 and TRBJ1-2; D gene uncertain. Trimming took 1 base from V and 0 from J, leaving 6 bases between them. Per germline, CDR1 MGHRA and CDR2 YSYEKL. CDR3 length: 14 amino acids. CDR3 protein: CASSQAPANYGYTF. The CDR3 DNA follows: TGCGCCAGCAGCCAAGCCCCAGCTAACTATGGCTACACCTTC.

This clonotype was detected once. The rearrangement joins TRBV19 to TRBJ2-1; D may be TRBD2 (5 bases). Germline loops: CDR1 LNHDA, CDR2 SQIVND (reference sequence). There are 14 residues in the CDR3. Trimming removed 8 bases from V and 2 bases from J, with 13 bases in between. This CDR3 reads CASRRTATYNEQFF. The CDR3 DNA is TGTGCCAGTCGCCGGACTGCCACCTACAATGAGCAGTTCTTC.